A selection of T cell receptor beta chains follows, all from one sample in a study of early T cells in non-severe SARS-CoV-2 infection. TCRdb reprocessed the 5' RACE reads with MiXCR, giving one entry per CDR3 protein. Of under 100,000 distinct CDR3 sequences listed, approximately 15% are singletons. The material sequenced was whole blood. The source is an adult who was a healthcare worker with PCR-confirmed SARS-CoV-2 infection or an uninfected control (not recorded which). The CDR3 runs from the conserved cysteine through the conserved F or W. Fields, in order: clone size, J gene, D gene, V gene, CDR3 DNA, CDR3 protein. The D gene is left open where the match is weak. Clone size is not always given. Where it is, it says once, few, many or a class for expanded clones.

>-|TRBJ2-1|TRBD2|TRBV11-2
TGTGCCAGCAGCTTAACGGGGGGGCCTTTTGATGAGCAGTTCTTC
CASSLTGGPFDEQFF
>many|TRBJ2-5|TRBD1|TRBV12-5
TGTGCTAGTGGCCGGAACAGGGGAGAGACCCAGTACTTC
CASGRNRGETQYF
>few|TRBJ1-1|-|TRBV30
TGTGCCTGGAGTATAGGCACTGAAGCTTTCTTT
CAWSIGTEAFF
>many|TRBJ2-5|-|TRBV2
TGTGCCAGCAGTGCGGAGTCCCAAGAGACCCAGTACTTC
CASSAESQETQYF
>few|TRBJ1-1|-|TRBV5-1
TGCGCCAGCAGCTTGAAAACAGGGCACACTGAAGCTTTCTTT
CASSLKTGHTEAFF
>many|TRBJ2-5|TRBD1|TRBV5-6
TGTGCCAGCAAAGCGACAGGGCCTCAAGAGACCCAGTACTTC
CASKATGPQETQYF
>-|TRBJ2-7|TRBD1|TRBV27
TGTGCCAGCAGTTACAGGGGATTTACCTACGAGCAGTACTTC
CASSYRGFTYEQYF
>-|TRBJ1-1|-|TRBV5-1
TGCGCCAGCAGCTTGGCCCTGGTACAGGGAAACACTGAAGCTTTCTTT
CASSLALVQGNTEAFF
>few|TRBJ1-2|-|TRBV10-3
TGTGCCATCACTGGGAGTTATGGCTACACCTTC
CAITGSYGYTF
>-|TRBJ1-1|-|TRBV7-2
TGTGCCAGCAGCTTCGGTCAGATGAACACTGAAGCTTTCTTT
CASSFGQMNTEAFF
>many|TRBJ1-3|-|TRBV20-1
TGCAGTGCTAGACCCGGGACCTCCTTCTCTGGAAACACCATATATTTT
CSARPGTSFSGNTIYF
>-|TRBJ1-1|-|TRBV5-1
TGCGCCAGCAGCTTGGATGTTATCACTGAAGCTTTCTTT
CASSLDVITEAFF
>many|TRBJ1-2|-|TRBV29-1
TGCAGCGTTGTGACGGGGGGCTATGGCTACACCTTC
CSVVTGGYGYTF
>many|TRBJ2-7|-|TRBV5-1
TGCGCCAGCAGCTTGCTTCCTAAATACGAGCAGTACTTC
CASSLLPKYEQYF
>few|TRBJ2-3|-|TRBV7-3
TGTGCCAGCAGCTTAATCATGGATACGCAGTATTTT
CASSLIMDTQYF
>many|TRBJ1-6|TRBD1|TRBV20-1
TGCAGTACCCGCGGGACAGGGGACAATTCACCCCTCCACTTT
CSTRGTGDNSPLHF
>-|TRBJ2-3|-|TRBV9
TGTGCCAGCAGCGGTTCAGTGGGGCACAAAGATACGCAGTATTTT
CASSGSVGHKDTQYF
>medium-sized|TRBJ2-1|-|TRBV29-1
TGCAGCGGGGTCGTGGGCAATGAGCAGTTCTTC
CSGVVGNEQFF
>many|TRBJ1-1|TRBD1|TRBV29-1
TGCAGCGTCGCCACAGGGGGCGGCACTGAAGCTTTCTTT
CSVATGGGTEAFF
>-|TRBJ2-1|-|TRBV7-8
TGTGCCAGCAGCCCACCGGGACCGACAAACAATGAGCAGTTCTTC
CASSPPGPTNNEQFF
>-|TRBJ2-7|TRBD1|TRBV2
TGTGCCAGCAGAGACAGGGGGCGAGCCTACGAGCAGTACTTC
CASRDRGRAYEQYF
>many|TRBJ2-1|TRBD1|TRBV5-4
TGTGCCAGCAGCACAATAGGGACAGGGTCCAATGAGCAGTTCTTC
CASSTIGTGSNEQFF
>few|TRBJ1-6|-|TRBV20-1
TGCAGTGCTAGGCCCCCAACAGGGAGCTCCTATAATTCACCCCTCCACTTT
CSARPPTGSSYNSPLHF
>few|TRBJ2-4|-|TRBV3-1
TGTGCCAGCAGCCAAGCGTCAGGAGGGGATAAAAAAAACATTCAGTACTTC
CASSQASGGDKKNIQYF
>many|TRBJ2-2|-|TRBV19
TGTGCCAGTAGTATATTAGACACCGGGGAGCTGTTTTTT
CASSILDTGELFF
>many|TRBJ1-2|-|TRBV3-1
TGTGCCAGCAGCCAAGCCGGGAGCTATGGCTACACCTTC
CASSQAGSYGYTF
>-|TRBJ2-2|TRBD1|TRBV20-1
TGCAGTGCTAAAAAGGGACAGTCAGACACCGGGGAGCTGTTTTTT
CSAKKGQSDTGELFF
>-|TRBJ2-1|TRBD2|TRBV29-1
TGCAGCGTCCGATCAGGGCTAGCGGGGCAGTTCTTC
CSVRSGLAGQFF
>few|TRBJ1-2|-|TRBV12-3/TRBV12-4
TGTGCCAGCAGTCCGGGACCCCAAACGGGCTATGGCTACACCTTC
CASSPGPQTGYGYTF
>few|TRBJ2-1|TRBD1|TRBV10-3
TGTGCCATCAGTGATGCGGACAGGGCGACCAATGAGCAGTTCTTC
CAISDADRATNEQFF
>-|TRBJ2-3|-|TRBV7-9
TGTGCCAGCACCGGATCGGGGCCCACAGATACGCAGTATTTT
CASTGSGPTDTQYF
>many|TRBJ1-4|TRBD1|TRBV4-3
TGCGCCAGCAGCCCAACATCGGACAGGGATGAAAAACTGTTTTTT
CASSPTSDRDEKLFF
>many|TRBJ2-7|TRBD1|TRBV10-3
TGTGCCATCAGTGAGCCCGGGGAGGGACAGGGGACTGTCTACGAGCAGTACTTC
CAISEPGEGQGTVYEQYF
>-|TRBJ1-2|-|TRBV29-1
TGCAGCGTTGTAAAGTGGTATGCTGGCTACACCTTC
CSVVKWYAGYTF
>few|TRBJ1-2|-|TRBV27
TGTGCCAGCAGTTCGCGGGGGGCGATCAATGGCTACACCTTC
CASSSRGAINGYTF
>many|TRBJ2-1|TRBD2|TRBV27
TGTGCCAGCAGTTCAGGACTAGCGGGGGGGGCCTCCTACAATGAGCAGTTCTTC
CASSSGLAGGASYNEQFF
>-|TRBJ1-1|-|TRBV6-1
TGTGCCAGCAGTGAAGGGGGGGCGGTTAGAGAAGCTTTCTTT
CASSEGGAVREAFF
>once|TRBJ2-1|TRBD1|TRBV27
TGTGCCAGCAGTTTATCGGTGGGAGGACAGGGACAGTTCTTC
CASSLSVGGQGQFF
>-|TRBJ1-4|-|TRBV10-1
TGCGCCAGCAGTGAGTTGGCTCCCAAGGAGGATGAAAAACTGTTTTTT
CASSELAPKEDEKLFF
>few|TRBJ2-3|-|TRBV19
TGTGCCAGTATGGTAGGGGGCACAGATACGCAGTATTTT
CASMVGGTDTQYF
>few|TRBJ2-1|-|TRBV4-3
TGCGCCAGCAGCCAAGATCCCGGTGCGTTAAAGCACAATGAGCAGTTCTTC
CASSQDPGALKHNEQFF
>many|TRBJ2-7|-|TRBV7-3
TGTGCCAGCAGCTTCTCCGGGAGCTCCTACGAGCAGTACTTC
CASSFSGSSYEQYF
>-|TRBJ1-1|TRBD1|TRBV10-2
TGCGCCAGCAGTGAGTCGACGACAGGGAGTCGGTACACTGAAGCTTTCTTT
CASSESTTGSRYTEAFF
>many|TRBJ2-7|-|TRBV7-3
TGTGCCAGCAGCCAGGGGCCCTATAGTACCCACGAGCAGTACTTC
CASSQGPYSTHEQYF
>many|TRBJ2-2|-|TRBV12-3/TRBV12-4
TGTGCCAGCAGTCCCGGGCCCACCGGGGAGCTGTTTTTT
CASSPGPTGELFF
>few|TRBJ2-7|-|TRBV29-1
TGCAGCGTTGAAGACCCGAGTCTTGGGACGGATCAATACGAGCAGTACTTC
CSVEDPSLGTDQYEQYF
>-|TRBJ2-7|-|TRBV11-2
TGTGCCAGCAGCAGTAGTGGTACTATGAACTACGAGCAGTACTTC
CASSSSGTMNYEQYF
>-|TRBJ2-2|-|TRBV5-1
TGCGCCAGCAGGGAGACAGGGAACACCGGGGAGCTGTTTTTT
CASRETGNTGELFF
>many|TRBJ2-7|TRBD2|TRBV7-2
TGTGCCAGCAGCTTAGGCTCTAGCGGCCAGTACGAGCAGTACTTC
CASSLGSSGQYEQYF
>many|TRBJ2-1|TRBD2|TRBV20-1
TGCAGTGCCCTTATGCCGGGACTACGGAGCTCCTACAATGAGCAGTTCTTC
CSALMPGLRSSYNEQFF
>few|TRBJ2-5|-|TRBV7-2
TGTGCCAGCAGCGTCGGGACCGGAGAGACCCAGTACTTC
CASSVGTGETQYF
>-|TRBJ2-5|-|TRBV20-1
TGCAGTGCTAGAGACCCCCCGGGGGAGACCCAGTACTTC
CSARDPPGETQYF
>-|TRBJ2-3|-|TRBV7-6
TGTGCCAGCAGCCTGGATCCGGGTGCAGATACGCAGTATTTT
CASSLDPGADTQYF